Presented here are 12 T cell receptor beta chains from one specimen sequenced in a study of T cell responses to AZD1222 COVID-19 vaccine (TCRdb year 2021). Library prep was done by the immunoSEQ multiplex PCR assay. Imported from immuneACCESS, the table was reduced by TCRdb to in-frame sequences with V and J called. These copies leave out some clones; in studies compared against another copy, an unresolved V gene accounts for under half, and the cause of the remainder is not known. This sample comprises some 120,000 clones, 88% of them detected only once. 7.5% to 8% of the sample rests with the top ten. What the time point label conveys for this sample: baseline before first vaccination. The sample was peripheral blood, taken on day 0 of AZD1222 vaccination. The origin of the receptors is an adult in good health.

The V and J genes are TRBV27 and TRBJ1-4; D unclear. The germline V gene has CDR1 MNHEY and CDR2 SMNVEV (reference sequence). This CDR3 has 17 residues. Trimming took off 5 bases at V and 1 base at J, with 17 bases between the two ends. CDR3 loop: CASSPRPNMRTNEKLFF. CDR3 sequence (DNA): TGTGCCAGCAGTCCCCGGCCAAATATGAGAACTAATGAAAAACTGTTTTTT. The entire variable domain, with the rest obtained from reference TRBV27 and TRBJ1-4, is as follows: EAQVTQNPRYLITVTGKKLTVTCSQNMNHEYMSWYRQDPGLGLRQIYYSMNVEVTDKGDVPEGYKVSRKEKRNFPLILESPSPNQTSLYFCASSPRPNMRTNEKLFFGSGTQLSVL.

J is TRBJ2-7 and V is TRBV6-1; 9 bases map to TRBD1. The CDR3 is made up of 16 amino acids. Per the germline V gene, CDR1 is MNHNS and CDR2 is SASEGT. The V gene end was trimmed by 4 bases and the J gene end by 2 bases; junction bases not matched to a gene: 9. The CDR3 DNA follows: TGTGCCAGCAGTGGACGTCTGGACAGGGGTACCTACGAGCAGTACTTC. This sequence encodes CASSGRLDRGTYEQYF.

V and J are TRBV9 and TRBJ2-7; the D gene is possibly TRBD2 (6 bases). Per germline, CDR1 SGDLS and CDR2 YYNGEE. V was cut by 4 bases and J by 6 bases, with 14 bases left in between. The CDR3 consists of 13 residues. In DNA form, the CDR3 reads TGTGCCAGCAGCCACCGGGGGTCCGCCGAGCAGTACTTC. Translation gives CASSHRGSAEQYF. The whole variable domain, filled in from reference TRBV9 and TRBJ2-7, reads DSGVTQTPKHLITATGQRVTLRCSPRSGDLSVYWYQQSLDQGLQFLIQYYNGEERAKGNILERFSAQQFPDLHSELNLSSLELGDSALYFCASSHRGSAEQYFGPGTRLTVT.

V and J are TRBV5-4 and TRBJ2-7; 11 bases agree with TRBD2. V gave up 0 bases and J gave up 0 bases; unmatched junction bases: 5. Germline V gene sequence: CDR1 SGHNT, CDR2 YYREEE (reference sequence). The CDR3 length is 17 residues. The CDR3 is CASSLGPSGGTSYEQYF. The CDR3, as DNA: TGTGCCAGCAGCTTGGGACCTAGCGGGGGGACCTCCTACGAGCAGTACTTC. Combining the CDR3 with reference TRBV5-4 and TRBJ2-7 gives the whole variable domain ETGVTQSPTHLIKTRGQQVTLRCSSQSGHNTVSWYQQALGQGPQFIFQYYREEENGRGNFPPRFSGLQFPNYSSELNVNALELDDSALYLCASSLGPSGGTSYEQYFGPGTRLTVT.

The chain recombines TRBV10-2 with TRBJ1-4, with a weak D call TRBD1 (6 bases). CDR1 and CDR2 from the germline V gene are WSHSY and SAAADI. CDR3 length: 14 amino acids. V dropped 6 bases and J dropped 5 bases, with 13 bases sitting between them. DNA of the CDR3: TGCGCCAGCAGGGTACAGGGAACGAATGAAAAACTGTTTTTT. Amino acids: CASRVQGTNEKLFF.

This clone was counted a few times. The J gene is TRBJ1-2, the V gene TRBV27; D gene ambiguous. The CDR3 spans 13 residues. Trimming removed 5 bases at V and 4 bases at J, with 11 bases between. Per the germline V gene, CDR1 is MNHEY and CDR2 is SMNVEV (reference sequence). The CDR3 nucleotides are TGTGCCAGCAGTAGCTCAGCGCCCTATGGCTACACCTTC. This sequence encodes CASSSSAPYGYTF.

The CDR3 coding sequence is TGTGCCAGCAGCGTATCTGCGGGACAGGGAGGTGGAAACACCATATATTTT. It translates to CASSVSAGQGGGNTIYF. The chain joins TRBV9 to TRBJ1-3; 9 nucleotides match TRBD1. CDR3 length equals 17 residues. Germline CDR1 is SGDLS and CDR2 is YYNGEE. Trimming removed 1 base from V and 3 bases from J; junction bases left unmatched: 8.

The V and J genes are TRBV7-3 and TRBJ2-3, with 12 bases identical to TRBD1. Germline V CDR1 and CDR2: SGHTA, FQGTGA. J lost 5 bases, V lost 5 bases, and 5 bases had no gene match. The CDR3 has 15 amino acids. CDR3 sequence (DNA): TGTGCCAGCAGCCTGGGACAGGGGGCGGTAGATACGCAGTATTTT. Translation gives CASSLGQGAVDTQYF.

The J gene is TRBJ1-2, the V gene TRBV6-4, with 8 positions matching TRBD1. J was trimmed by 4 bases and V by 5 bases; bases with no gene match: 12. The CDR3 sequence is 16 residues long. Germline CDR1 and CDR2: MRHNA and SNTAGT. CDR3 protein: CASSNPILDRVYGYTF. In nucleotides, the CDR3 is TGTGCCAGCAGTAATCCAATCCTGGACAGGGTCTATGGCTACACCTTC.

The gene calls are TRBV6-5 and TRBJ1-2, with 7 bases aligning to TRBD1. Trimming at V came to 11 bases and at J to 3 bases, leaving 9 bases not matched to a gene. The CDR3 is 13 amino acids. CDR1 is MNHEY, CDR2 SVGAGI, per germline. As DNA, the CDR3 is TGTGCCGGTGCAGGGGGTAGGGACTATGGCTACACCTTC. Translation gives CAGAGGRDYGYTF.

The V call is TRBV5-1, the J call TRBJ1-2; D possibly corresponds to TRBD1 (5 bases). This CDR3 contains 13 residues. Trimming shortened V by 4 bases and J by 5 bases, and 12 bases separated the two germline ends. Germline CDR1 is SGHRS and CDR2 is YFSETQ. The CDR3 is CASSEGDGYGYTF. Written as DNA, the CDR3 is TGCGCCAGCAGCGAAGGGGATGGTTATGGCTACACCTTC.

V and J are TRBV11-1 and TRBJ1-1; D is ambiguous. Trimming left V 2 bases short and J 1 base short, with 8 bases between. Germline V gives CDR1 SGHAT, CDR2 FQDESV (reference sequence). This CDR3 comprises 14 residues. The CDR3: CASSLRFENTEAFF. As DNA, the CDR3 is TGTGCCAGCAGCTTAAGATTCGAGAACACTGAAGCTTTCTTT.